The entry that follows covers one TCR beta chain sequence. Its antigen is undetermined. This entry belongs to a study of cytomegalovirus exposure and HLA in healthy donors. The wider study: The same platform was used for the 100 to 150 validation repertoires and the roughly 670 first-cohort repertoires, a later analysis reported. Study observations and caveats: The TCR clusters that emerged in the first cohort tended, a later analysis found, to co-occur in the roughly 110 validation repertoires. Usually a TCR sequence was rare, but some public TCRs were found in many donors.

Only in-frame clones appear in the TCRdb table, and some are missing; sequencing was by immunoSEQ multiplex PCR. The sample lists almost 75,000 clones, around four fifths occurring once. What was sequenced was PBMCs. The sequence was obtained from a man aged 25 to 40 in good health and CMV-seronegative.

CDR3 in DNA: TGTGCCAGCAGTGATAATACGGCAGGGCAAGAGACCCAGTACTTC. It translates to CASSDNTAGQETQYF. The rearrangement uses TRBV6-1 and TRBJ2-5; weak D call: TRBD1 (5 bases). This CDR3 has 15 residues. The V end was cut by 3 bases, the J end by 2 bases, with 13 bases between. Germline V lookup: CDR1 MNHNS, CDR2 SASEGT.